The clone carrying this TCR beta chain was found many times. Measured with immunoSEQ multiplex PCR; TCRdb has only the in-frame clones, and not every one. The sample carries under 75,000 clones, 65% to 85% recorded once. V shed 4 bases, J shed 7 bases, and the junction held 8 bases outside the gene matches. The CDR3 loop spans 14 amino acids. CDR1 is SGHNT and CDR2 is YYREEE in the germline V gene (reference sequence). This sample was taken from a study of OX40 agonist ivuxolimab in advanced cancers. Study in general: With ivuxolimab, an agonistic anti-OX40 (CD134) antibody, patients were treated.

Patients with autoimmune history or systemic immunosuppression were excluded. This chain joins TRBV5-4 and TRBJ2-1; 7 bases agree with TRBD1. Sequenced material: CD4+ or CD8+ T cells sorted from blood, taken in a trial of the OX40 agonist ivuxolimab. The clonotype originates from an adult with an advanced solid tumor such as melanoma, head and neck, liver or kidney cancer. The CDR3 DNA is TGTGCCAGCAGCCTCTGGGACAGAAGTAATGAGCAGTTCTTC. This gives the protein CASSLWDRSNEQFF.